This T cell receptor beta chain stems from a study of blood T cell repertoires in COVID-19. The wider study: Acute and convalescent COVID-19 specimens originated in the United States, Italy and Spain. PBMCs, B-cell-depleted T cells, or T cells were the source of the cDNA or gDNA that made up the material.

A Seattle source enrolled patients during active infection and followed them longitudinally. V lost 4 bases and J 2 bases, leaving 16 bases between the germline ends. Germline V CDR1 and CDR2: SGHRS, YFSETQ. The CDR3 totals 15 residues. Per the original data handling: How many nucleated cells were present was estimated from reference gene primer amplification. The table came from immunoSEQ multiplex PCR; TCRdb's copy has only in-frame clones and leaves some out. V, J and clone size were drawn from that table, and D and trimming were deduced from the DNA. The sample holds some 180,000 clones; around four fifths are singletons and the top ten take around 8.9%.

The gene calls are TRBV5-1 and TRBJ2-7; tentative D call: TRBD2 (6 bases). The sequence was collected from a woman older than 75 with COVID-19, enrolled during active disease. The sequenced sample was peripheral blood. CDR3 nucleotide sequence: TGCGCCAGCAGCATGCGGGGCGGGGAGGCCTACGAGCAGTACTTC. It encodes CASSMRGGEAYEQYF. The entire variable domain, with the rest obtained from reference TRBV5-1 and TRBJ2-7, is as follows: KAGVTQTPRYLIKTRGQQVTLSCSPISGHRSVSWYQQTPGQGLQFLFEYFSETQRNKGNFPGRFSGRQFSNSRSEMNVSTLELGDSALYLCASSMRGGEAYEQYFGPGTRLTVT.